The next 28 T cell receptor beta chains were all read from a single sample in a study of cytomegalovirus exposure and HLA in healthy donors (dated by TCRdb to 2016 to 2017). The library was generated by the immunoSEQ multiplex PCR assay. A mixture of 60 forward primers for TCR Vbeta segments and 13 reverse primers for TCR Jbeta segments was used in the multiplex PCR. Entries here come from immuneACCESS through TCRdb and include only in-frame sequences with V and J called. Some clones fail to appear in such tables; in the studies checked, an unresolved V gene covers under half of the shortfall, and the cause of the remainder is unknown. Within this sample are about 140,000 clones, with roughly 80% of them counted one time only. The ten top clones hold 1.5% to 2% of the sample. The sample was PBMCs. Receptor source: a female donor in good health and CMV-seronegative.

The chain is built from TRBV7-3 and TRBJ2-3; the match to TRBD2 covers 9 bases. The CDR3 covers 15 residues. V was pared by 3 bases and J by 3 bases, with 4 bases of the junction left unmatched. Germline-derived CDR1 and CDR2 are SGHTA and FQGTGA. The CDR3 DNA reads TGTGCCAGCAGCTTTACTAGCGGGCGTACAGATACGCAGTATTTT. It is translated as CASSFTSGRTDTQYF.

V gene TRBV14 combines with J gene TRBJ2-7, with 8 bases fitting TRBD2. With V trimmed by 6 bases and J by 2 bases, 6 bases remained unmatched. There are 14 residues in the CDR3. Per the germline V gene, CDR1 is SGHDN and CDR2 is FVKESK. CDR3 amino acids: CASSVERGPYEQYF. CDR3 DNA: TGTGCCAGCAGTGTAGAGCGGGGGCCCTACGAGCAGTACTTC.

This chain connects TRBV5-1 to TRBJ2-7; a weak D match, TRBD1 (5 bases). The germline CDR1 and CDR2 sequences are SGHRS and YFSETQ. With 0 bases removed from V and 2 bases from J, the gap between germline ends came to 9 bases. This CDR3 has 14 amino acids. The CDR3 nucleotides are TGCGCCAGCAGCTTGGAGGGGCTAACCTACGAGCAGTACTTC. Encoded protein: CASSLEGLTYEQYF.

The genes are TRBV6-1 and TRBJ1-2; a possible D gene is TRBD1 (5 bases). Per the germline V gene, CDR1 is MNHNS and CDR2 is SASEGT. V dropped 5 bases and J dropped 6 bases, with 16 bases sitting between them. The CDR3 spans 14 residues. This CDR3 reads CASSSPGGSHGYTF. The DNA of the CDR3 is TGTGCCAGCAGTTCTCCGGGGGGAAGCCATGGCTACACCTTC.

In DNA form, the CDR3 reads TGTGCCAGCAGCACAGGGACTAGCGGAACCTACGAGCAGTACTTC. This encodes CASSTGTSGTYEQYF. This chain uses TRBV7-6 with TRBJ2-7; 11 bases align to TRBD2. With V trimmed by 5 bases and J by 2 bases, 5 bases remained unmatched. Looked up from germline, CDR1 is SGHVS and CDR2 is FNYEAQ. The CDR3 spans 15 residues.

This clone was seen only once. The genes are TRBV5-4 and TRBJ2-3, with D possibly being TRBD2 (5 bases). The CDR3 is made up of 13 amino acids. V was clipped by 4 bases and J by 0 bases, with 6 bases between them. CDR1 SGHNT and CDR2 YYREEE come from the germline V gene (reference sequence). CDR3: CASSRTSTDTQYF. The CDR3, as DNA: TGTGCCAGCAGCCGGACTAGCACAGATACGCAGTATTTT.

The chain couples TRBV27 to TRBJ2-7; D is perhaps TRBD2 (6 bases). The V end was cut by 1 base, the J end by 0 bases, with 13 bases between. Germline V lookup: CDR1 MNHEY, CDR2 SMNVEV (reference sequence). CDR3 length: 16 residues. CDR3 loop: CASSLFGTPSSYEQYF. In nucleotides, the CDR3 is TGTGCCAGCAGTTTATTTGGGACTCCCAGCTCCTACGAGCAGTACTTC.

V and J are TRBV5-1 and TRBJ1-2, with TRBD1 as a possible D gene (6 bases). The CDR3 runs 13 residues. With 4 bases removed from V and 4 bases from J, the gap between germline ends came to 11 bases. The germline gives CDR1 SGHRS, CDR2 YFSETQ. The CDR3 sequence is CASSPGQSYGYTF. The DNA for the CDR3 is TGCGCCAGCAGCCCCGGACAGAGCTATGGCTACACCTTC.

In DNA form, the CDR3 reads TGCAGCGTTGTTTCCGTGCCCTTCCTCGGGGTCGACTATGGCTACACCTTC. It yields the protein CSVVSVPFLGVDYGYTF. The chain joins TRBV29-1 to TRBJ1-2; D gene uncertain. Germline V lookup: CDR1 SQVTM, CDR2 ANQGSEA. The length of the CDR3 is 17 residues. The V and J ends lost 4 bases and 3 bases respectively, with 24 bases between them.

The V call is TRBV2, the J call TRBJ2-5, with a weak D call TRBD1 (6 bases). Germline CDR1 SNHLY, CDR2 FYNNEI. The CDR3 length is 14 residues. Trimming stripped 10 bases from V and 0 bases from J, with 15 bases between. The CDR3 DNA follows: TGTGCCAAATCAGGGGAAACAAACCAAGAGACCCAGTACTTC. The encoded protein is CAKSGETNQETQYF.

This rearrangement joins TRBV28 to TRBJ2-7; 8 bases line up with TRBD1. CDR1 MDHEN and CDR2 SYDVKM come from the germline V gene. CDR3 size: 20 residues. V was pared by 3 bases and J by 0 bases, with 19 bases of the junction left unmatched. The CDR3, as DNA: TGTGCCAGCAGTTTTCTATTTCCGGGACAGGTGAGCCTTCCCTCCTACGAGCAGTACTTC. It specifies CASSFLFPGQVSLPSYEQYF.

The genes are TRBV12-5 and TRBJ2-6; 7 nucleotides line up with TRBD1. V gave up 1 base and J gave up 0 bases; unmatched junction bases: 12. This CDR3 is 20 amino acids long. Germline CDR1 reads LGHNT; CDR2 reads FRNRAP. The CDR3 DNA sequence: TGTGCTAGTGGTTTGGGGCCGGGGAAGGGACAGAGCTCTGGGGCCAACGTCCTGACTTTC. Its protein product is CASGLGPGKGQSSGANVLTF.

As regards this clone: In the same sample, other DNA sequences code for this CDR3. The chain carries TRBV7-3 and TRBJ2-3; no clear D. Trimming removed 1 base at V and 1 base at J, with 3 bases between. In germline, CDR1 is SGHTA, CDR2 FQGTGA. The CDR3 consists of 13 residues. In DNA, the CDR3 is TGTGCCAGCAGCTTAAGCGGCACAGATACGCAGTATTTT. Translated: CASSLSGTDTQYF.

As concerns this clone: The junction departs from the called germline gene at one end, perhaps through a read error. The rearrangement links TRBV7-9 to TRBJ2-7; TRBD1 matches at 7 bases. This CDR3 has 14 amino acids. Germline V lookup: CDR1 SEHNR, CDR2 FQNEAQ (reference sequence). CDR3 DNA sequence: TGTTCCAGCAGCTCCTCCGGGACAGTCTACGAGCAGTACTTC. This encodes CSSSSSGTVYEQYF.

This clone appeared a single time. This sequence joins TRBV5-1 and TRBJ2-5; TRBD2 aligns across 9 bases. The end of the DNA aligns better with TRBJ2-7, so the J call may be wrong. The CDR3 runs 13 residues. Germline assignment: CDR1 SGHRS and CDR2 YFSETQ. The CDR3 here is CASSLWTSDEQYF. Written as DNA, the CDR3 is TGCGCCAGCAGCCTATGGACTAGCGACGAGCAGTACTTC.

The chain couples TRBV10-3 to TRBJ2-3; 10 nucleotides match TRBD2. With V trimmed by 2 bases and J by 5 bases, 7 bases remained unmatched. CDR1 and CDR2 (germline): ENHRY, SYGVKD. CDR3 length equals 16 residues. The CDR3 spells CAISEPTSGYLDTQYF. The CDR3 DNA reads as TGTGCCATCAGTGAGCCGACTAGCGGGTATCTAGATACGCAGTATTTT.

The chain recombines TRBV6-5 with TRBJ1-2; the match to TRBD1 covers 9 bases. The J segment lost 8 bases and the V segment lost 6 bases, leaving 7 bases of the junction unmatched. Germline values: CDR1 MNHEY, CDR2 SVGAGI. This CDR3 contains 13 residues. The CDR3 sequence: CASRPGTGRGYTF. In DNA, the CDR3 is TGTGCCAGCAGACCGGGGACAGGGAGGGGCTACACCTTC.

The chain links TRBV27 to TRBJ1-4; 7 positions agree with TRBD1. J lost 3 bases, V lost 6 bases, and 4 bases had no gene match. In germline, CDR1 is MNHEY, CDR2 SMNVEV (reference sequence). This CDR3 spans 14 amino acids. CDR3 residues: CASRGDSPNEKLFF. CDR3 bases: TGTGCCAGCAGGGGGGACAGCCCTAATGAAAAACTGTTTTTT.

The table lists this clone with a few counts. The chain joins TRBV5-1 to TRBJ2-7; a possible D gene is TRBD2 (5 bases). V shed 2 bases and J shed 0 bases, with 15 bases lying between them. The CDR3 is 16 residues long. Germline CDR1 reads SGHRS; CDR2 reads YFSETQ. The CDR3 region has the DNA TGCGCCAGCAGCTTCTCCTCAGGACTTTTCTCCTACGAGCAGTACTTC. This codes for CASSFSSGLFSYEQYF. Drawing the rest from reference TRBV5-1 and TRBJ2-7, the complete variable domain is KAGVTQTPRYLIKTRGQQVTLSCSPISGHRSVSWYQQTPGQGLQFLFEYFSETQRNKGNFPGRFSGRQFSNSRSEMNVSTLELGDSALYLCASSFSSGLFSYEQYFGPGTRLTVT.

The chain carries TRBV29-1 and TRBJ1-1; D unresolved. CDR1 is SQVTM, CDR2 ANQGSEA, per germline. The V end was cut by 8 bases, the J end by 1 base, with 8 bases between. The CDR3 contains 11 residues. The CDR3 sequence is CSFRQNTEAFF. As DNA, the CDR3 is TGCAGCTTCCGACAGAACACTGAAGCTTTCTTT.

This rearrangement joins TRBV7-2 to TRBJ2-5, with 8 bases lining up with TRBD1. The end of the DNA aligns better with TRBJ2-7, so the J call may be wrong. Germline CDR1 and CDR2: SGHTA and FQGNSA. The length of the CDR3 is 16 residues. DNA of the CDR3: TGTGCCAGCAGCCGACTACCGGGACAGGACTCCTACGAGCAGTACTTC. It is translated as CASSRLPGQDSYEQYF.

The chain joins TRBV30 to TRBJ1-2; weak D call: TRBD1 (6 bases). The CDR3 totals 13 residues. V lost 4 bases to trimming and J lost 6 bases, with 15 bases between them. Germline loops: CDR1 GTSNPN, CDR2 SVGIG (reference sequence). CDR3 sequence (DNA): TGTGCCTGGACCTCGGGACAAGACAATGGCTACACCTTC. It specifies CAWTSGQDNGYTF.

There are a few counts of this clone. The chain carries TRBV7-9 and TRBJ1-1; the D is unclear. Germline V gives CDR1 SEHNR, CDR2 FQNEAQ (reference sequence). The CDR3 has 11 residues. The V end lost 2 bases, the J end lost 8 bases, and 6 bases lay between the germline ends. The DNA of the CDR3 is TGTGCCAGCAGCTTAAAGCCCGAAGCTTTCTTT. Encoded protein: CASSLKPEAFF.

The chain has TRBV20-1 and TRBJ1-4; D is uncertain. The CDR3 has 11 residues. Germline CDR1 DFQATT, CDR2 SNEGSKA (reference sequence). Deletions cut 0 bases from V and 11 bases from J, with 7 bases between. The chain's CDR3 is CSARDSDKLFF. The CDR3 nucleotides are TGCAGTGCTAGAGATAGTGATAAACTGTTTTTT.

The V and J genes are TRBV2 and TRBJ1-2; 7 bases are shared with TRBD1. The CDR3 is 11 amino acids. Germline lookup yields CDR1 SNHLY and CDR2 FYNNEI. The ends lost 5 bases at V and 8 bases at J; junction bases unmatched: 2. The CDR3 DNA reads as TGTGCCAGCAGTACAGGGGTGGGCTACACCTTC. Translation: CASSTGVGYTF.

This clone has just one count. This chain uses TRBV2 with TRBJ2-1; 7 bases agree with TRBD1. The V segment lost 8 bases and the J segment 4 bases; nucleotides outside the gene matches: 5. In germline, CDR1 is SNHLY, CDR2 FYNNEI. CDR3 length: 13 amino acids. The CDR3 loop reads CASGQENYNEQFF. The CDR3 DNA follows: TGTGCCAGCGGACAGGAGAATTACAATGAGCAGTTCTTC.

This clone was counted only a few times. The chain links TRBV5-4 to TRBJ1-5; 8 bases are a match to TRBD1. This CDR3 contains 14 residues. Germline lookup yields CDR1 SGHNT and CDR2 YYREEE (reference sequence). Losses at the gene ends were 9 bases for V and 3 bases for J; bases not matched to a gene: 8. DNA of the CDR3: TGTGCCACTGGGACAGGCGGCTCCAATCAGCCCCAGCATTTT. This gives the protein CATGTGGSNQPQHF.

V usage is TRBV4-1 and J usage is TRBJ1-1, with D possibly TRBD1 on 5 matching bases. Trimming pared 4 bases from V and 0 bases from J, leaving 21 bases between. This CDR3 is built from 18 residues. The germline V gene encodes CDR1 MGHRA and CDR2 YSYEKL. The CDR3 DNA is TGCGCCAGCAGCCTCCCGAAACGGGGGGGGTCTATGAACACTGAAGCTTTCTTT. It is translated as CASSLPKRGGSMNTEAFF.